Sequencing of this TCR beta chain was carried out in a study of cytomegalovirus exposure and HLA in healthy donors. Background on the study: An early data release held tens of millions of unique TCRs from HLA-typed donors. Whole-study results and caveats: Follow-up analysis later connected one missense variant in DCLRE1C with trimming of TCR beta V- and J-genes.

PCR primers comprised 60 Vbeta and 13 Jbeta primers. TCRdb's table, derived via immunoSEQ multiplex PCR, lists solely in-frame clones and lacks some. This sample's clone table lists tens of thousands of clones. Regarding this clone: Antigen specificity is unknown.

The clonotype originates from a female donor in good health and CMV-seropositive. Sequenced material: PBMCs.

CDR3: CASSLSGTGELFF. The CDR3 DNA reads TGTGCCAGCAGCCTGAGCGGCACCGGGGAGCTGTTTTTT. The chain is built from TRBV5-8 and TRBJ2-2, with D perhaps matching TRBD2 (5 bases). The germline V and J ends were trimmed by 4 bases and 4 bases, with 8 bases remaining between them. CDR3 length: 13 amino acids. Looked up from germline, CDR1 is SGHTS and CDR2 is YDEGEE.